These T cell receptor beta chains were read from a single sample in a study of T cell repertoires in cytomegalovirus infection. No cognate antigen is known for these TCRs. TCRdb called the reads again in MiXCR, with one record for every CDR3 protein. The sample gives 650,000 to 850,000 distinct CDR3 sequences, about 27% of which show up once; 10% to 15% is in the top ten. Here the sequenced sample was cultured CD8+ T cells from PBMCs, taken from culture after CMV antigen stimulation. The receptors derive from a human donor in good health (CMV status not recorded). Some clones in this sample may be carry-over from other donors' samples. Each CDR3 is given with its conserved first and last residue. The D gene is left open where the match is weak. Clone size is given for some rows only: seen once, a few or many times, or a class if the clone is expanded.

TRBJ2-7 TRBV7-6 TRBD1 few CASSLSLRGATGGYEQYF TGTGCCAGCAGCTTATCTTTACGAGGAGCGACAGGGGGCTACGAGCAGTACTTC
TRBJ1-5 TRBV2 . . CASREESSNQPQHF TGTGCCAGCCGCGAGGAGAGCAGCAATCAGCCCCAGCATTTT
TRBJ2-7 TRBV29-1 . . CSVSMSISYEQYF TGCAGCGTCTCGATGTCCATCTCCTACGAGCAGTACTTC
TRBJ2-4 TRBV7-2 TRBD1 many CASSARDRVRGRNIQYF TGTGCCAGCAGCGCCCGGGACAGGGTGAGGGGCAGGAACATTCAGTACTTC
TRBJ1-1 TRBV4-2 . . CASSQDVYDREAFF TGTGCCAGCAGCCAAGACGTTTATGATCGTGAAGCTTTCTTT
TRBJ2-5 TRBV13 TRBD1 . CASSFRGQYQETQYF TGTGCCAGCAGCTTCAGGGGGCAGTACCAAGAGACCCAGTACTTC
TRBJ1-2 TRBV12-3/TRBV12-4 . . CASSPTALYGYTF TGTGCCAGCAGTCCGACAGCGCTCTATGGCTACACCTTC
TRBJ2-1 TRBV7-2 . many CASSFLGHGAF TGTGCCAGCAGCTTCCTGGGGCACGGTGCCTTC
TRBJ2-1 TRBV7-6 TRBD2 many CASSLPAGGPADEQFF TGTGCCAGCAGCTTACCAGCGGGGGGGCCGGCTGACGAGCAGTTCTTC
TRBJ1-6 TRBV7-9 . few CASSPGGGLGSPLHF TGTGCCAGCAGCCCTGGAGGGGGGTTGGGTTCACCCCTCCACTTT
TRBJ2-5 TRBV14 . few CASSQVGETQYF TGTGCCAGCAGCCAAGTCGGGGAGACCCAGTACTTC
TRBJ2-7 TRBV10-3 . few CAISDPNPDWGASYEQYF TGTGCCATCAGTGATCCGAATCCGGATTGGGGGGCCTCCTACGAGCAGTACTTC
TRBJ2-2 TRBV7-9 TRBD1 many CASSLGQGDTGELFF TGTGCCAGCAGCTTGGGGCAGGGGGACACCGGGGAGCTGTTTTTT
TRBJ1-5 TRBV5-6 . . CASSLGRPRQPQHF TGTGCCAGCAGCTTGGGCAGGCCCCGACAGCCCCAGCATTTT
TRBJ1-2 TRBV5-4 . . CASSLGASGPGVDYGYTF TGTGCCAGCAGCTTGGGGGCCTCCGGGCCCGGCGTTGACTATGGCTACACCTTC
TRBJ1-2 TRBV5-6 . . CASSLDAGRHYGYTF TGTGCCAGCAGCTTGGATGCAGGGCGACACTATGGCTACACCTTC
TRBJ1-6 TRBV20-1 TRBD1 few CSAIPGQRSSYNSPLHF TGCAGTGCCATCCCGGGACAGAGGAGCTCCTATAATTCACCCCTCCACTTT
TRBJ1-2 TRBV13 TRBD1 once CASRPGTGVYGYTF TGTGCCAGCAGACCCGGGACAGGGGTGTATGGCTACACCTTC
TRBJ2-7 TRBV4-1 TRBD1 . CASSQDYRGRTHEQYF TGCGCCAGCAGCCAAGATTACAGGGGGCGAACCCACGAGCAGTACTTC
TRBJ2-3 TRBV7-9 . . CASTLLEGGTDTQYF TGTGCCAGCACCCTCTTAGAGGGAGGTACAGATACGCAGTATTTT
TRBJ2-1 TRBV7-6 . many CASSPSENNEQFF TGTGCCAGCAGCCCATCAGAAAACAATGAGCAGTTCTTC
TRBJ2-3 TRBV28 TRBD2 . CASSRTRGGGTDTQYF TGTGCCAGCAGTCGGACCCGGGGGGGCGGCACAGATACGCAGTATTTT
TRBJ1-5 TRBV27 TRBD1 . CASSLIGGLNQPQHF TGTGCCAGCAGTTTAATAGGGGGCCTCAATCAGCCCCAGCATTTT
TRBJ1-5 TRBV6-6 . few CASSPTRTAVHDQPQHF TGTGCCAGCAGTCCGACACGGACAGCCGTGCATGACCAGCCCCAGCATTTT
TRBJ2-1 TRBV5-4 TRBD1 . CASSSGTGYSNEQFF TGTGCCAGCAGCTCCGGGACAGGTTATTCCAATGAGCAGTTCTTC
TRBJ1-1 TRBV7-6 . many CASSYGLGGTEAFF TGTGCCAGCAGCTATGGACTGGGAGGGACTGAAGCTTTCTTT
TRBJ1-2 TRBV12-3/TRBV12-4 . few CASSQGALPNYGYTF TGTGCCAGCAGCCAAGGGGCGCTTCCTAACTATGGCTACACCTTC
TRBJ2-5 TRBV6-5 . . CASSYKVPQETQYF TGTGCCAGCAGTTACAAAGTTCCACAAGAGACCCAGTACTTC
TRBJ2-1 TRBV7-4 . . CASSLAAPGLNEQFF TGTGCCAGCAGCTTAGCGGCCCCAGGGCTGAATGAGCAGTTCTTC
TRBJ2-2 TRBV25-1 TRBD2 . CASSDGSGGPNTGELFF TGTGCCAGCAGTGACGGTAGCGGGGGACCTAACACCGGGGAGCTGTTTTTT
TRBJ2-2 TRBV7-6 . many CASSPLGTNTGELFF TGTGCCAGCAGCCCTTTGGGCACGAACACCGGGGAGCTGTTTTTT
TRBJ2-2 TRBV7-8 . . CASSLFEGNNGELFF TGTGCCAGCAGCTTATTTGAGGGAAATAACGGGGAGCTGTTTTTT
TRBJ1-2 TRBV18 . . CASSPLGSTPYYGYTF TGTGCCAGCTCACCCTTGGGCAGCACCCCTTACTATGGCTACACCTTC
TRBJ2-7 TRBV3-1 . . CASSQEYFYEQYF TGTGCCAGCAGCCAAGAGTACTTCTACGAGCAGTACTTC